This entry lists 9 T cell receptor beta chains sequenced from one sample in a study of blood T cell repertoires in COVID-19. Repertoires were generated with immunoSEQ multiplex PCR, while TCRdb's copy carries only in-frame clones and drops some. Of about 97,000 clones in the sample, 90% are singletons; the top ten hold 1.7%. What was sequenced was peripheral blood. The receptors originated from a man between 60 and 70 years old with acute or convalescent COVID-19.

The gene calls are TRBV19 and TRBJ1-5; D gene uncertain. Germline V gene lookup returns CDR1 LNHDA and CDR2 SQIVND (reference sequence). The length of the CDR3 is 14 residues. With 3 bases removed from V and 4 bases from J, the gap between germline ends came to 10 bases. CDR3 region: CASSIFSGNQPQHF. The CDR3 coding sequence is TGTGCCAGTAGTATTTTCTCGGGAAATCAGCCCCAGCATTTT.

This chain joins TRBV7-2 and TRBJ1-1; no reliable D call. Trimming shortened V by 3 bases and J by 1 base, and 6 bases separated the two germline ends. Germline V gene lookup returns CDR1 SGHTA and CDR2 FQGNSA. CDR3 length: 13 residues. CDR3 in DNA: TGTGCCAGCAGCTTCCAGGAGAACACTGAAGCTTTCTTT. As protein: CASSFQENTEAFF.

J is TRBJ1-2 and V is TRBV14, with 7 bases identical to TRBD1. Germline loops: CDR1 SGHDN, CDR2 FVKESK. This CDR3 has 15 amino acids. The V segment lost 4 bases and the J segment 3 bases; nucleotides outside the gene matches: 8. CDR3 amino acids: CASSRTGQSHYGYTF. The CDR3 bases are TGTGCCAGCAGCCGGACGGGACAGTCCCACTATGGCTACACCTTC.

V gene TRBV6-5 combines with J gene TRBJ2-2, with a possible D match to TRBD1 (6 bases). Germline-derived CDR1 and CDR2 are MNHEY and SVGAGI. Trimming left V 10 bases short and J 6 bases short, with 18 bases between. This CDR3 has 14 residues. In DNA form, the CDR3 reads TGTGCCACCAAGAGGAATCAGGGGTCCGGGGAGCTGTTTTTT. It codes for CATKRNQGSGELFF.

V usage is TRBV14 and J usage is TRBJ1-2; no clear D gene. Per the germline V gene, CDR1 is SGHDN and CDR2 is FVKESK. The CDR3 is 13 residues long. V lost 6 bases and J 1 base, leaving 9 bases between the germline ends. The CDR3 DNA is TGTGCCAGCAGTCTGACATTTAACTATGGCTACACCTTC. As protein: CASSLTFNYGYTF.

The genes are TRBV11-2 and TRBJ2-2, with D possibly being TRBD2 (5 bases). Germline CDR1 and CDR2: SGHAT and FQNNGV. The CDR3 extends over 16 amino acids. V gave up 2 bases and J gave up 2 bases, with 12 bases separating them. CDR3 coding DNA: TGTGCCAGCAGCTTAACGGCGGGTTTTAACACCGGGGAGCTGTTTTTT. Its translation: CASSLTAGFNTGELFF.

The chain uses TRBV5-1 and TRBJ1-2; possible D gene TRBD1, 5 bases. Per the germline V gene, CDR1 is SGHRS and CDR2 is YFSETQ. CDR3 length: 15 residues. V shed 0 bases and J shed 6 bases, with 15 bases lying between them. The CDR3 region has the DNA TGCGCCAGCAGCTTGGGGCAGGGTCGGTTAGATGGCTACACCTTC. Protein: CASSLGQGRLDGYTF.

The V gene is TRBV19, the J gene TRBJ1-2; a possible D gene is TRBD1 (6 bases). With 6 bases removed from V and 6 bases from J, the gap between germline ends came to 17 bases. Germline values: CDR1 LNHDA, CDR2 SQIVND (reference sequence). This CDR3 contains 14 residues. CDR3 residues: CASSPSRGGNGYTF. As DNA, the CDR3 is TGTGCCAGTAGCCCTTCTCGGGGGGGCAATGGCTACACCTTC.

This clone came up once. V is TRBV18 and J is TRBJ1-2; possible D gene TRBD1, 6 bases. Germline values: CDR1 KGHSH, CDR2 LQKENI. V shed 6 bases and J shed 4 bases, with 18 bases lying between them. The CDR3 has 15 amino acids. The CDR3 here is CASSPIRTDFYGYTF. In DNA form, the CDR3 reads TGTGCCAGCTCCCCTATACGGACAGATTTCTATGGCTACACCTTC.